The present entry profiles one T cell receptor beta chain with its context. Original methodology: Reference gene primer amplification yielded estimated nucleated cell counts. TCRdb's copy holds only in-frame clones and misses some; the assay was immunoSEQ multiplex PCR. V and J calls and clone size are given by that table; D and trimming were obtained from the DNA. The table includes tens of thousands of clones, more than 75% detected once. These data come from a study of blood T cell repertoires in COVID-19. With V trimmed by 5 bases and J by 7 bases, 4 bases remained unmatched. This CDR3 has 15 residues. Looked up from germline, CDR1 is LNHDA and CDR2 is SQIVND (reference sequence).

The source of this sequence is a woman between 70 and 85 years old in a cohort sampled during active COVID-19. The sequenced material came from peripheral blood. The chain employs TRBV19 and TRBJ1-6; 11 bases line up with TRBD1. This chain's CDR3 is CASSPRTGGNSPLHF. CDR3 nucleotides: TGTGCCAGTAGTCCGAGGACAGGGGGCAATTCACCCCTCCACTTT.